This entry describes one TCR beta chain. The same CDR3 can be traced to other DNA sequences in this sample. The Seattle patients joined while their infection was active and were tracked longitudinally afterward. This entry is derived from a study of blood T cell repertoires in COVID-19. Study-level information: Sites across the United States, Italy and Spain contributed samples from acute and convalescent COVID-19. T cells, B-cell-depleted T cells, or PBMCs supplied cDNA or gDNA.

Per the original methods: From reference gene primer amplification, estimates of nucleated cell counts were derived. Sequencing was performed with immunoSEQ multiplex PCR; in TCRdb, only in-frame clones are kept and a portion is missing. The V and J calls and clone size were taken over from that table, and D and trimming were inferred from the DNA. There are tens of thousands of clones in the sample; around 91% occur only once, and more than 15% lies in the top ten. The germline V and J ends were trimmed by 5 bases and 2 bases, with 9 bases remaining between them. CDR1 is SGHTA, CDR2 FQGNSA, per germline. The CDR3 is 13 residues long.

The source is an older woman with COVID-19, enrolled during active disease. The rearrangement joins TRBV7-2 to TRBJ1-2, with D perhaps TRBD1 (6 bases). The sample taken for sequencing was peripheral blood. The CDR3 DNA follows: TGTGCCAGCAGCCCCACAGGGAACTATGGCTACACCTTC. It specifies CASSPTGNYGYTF.